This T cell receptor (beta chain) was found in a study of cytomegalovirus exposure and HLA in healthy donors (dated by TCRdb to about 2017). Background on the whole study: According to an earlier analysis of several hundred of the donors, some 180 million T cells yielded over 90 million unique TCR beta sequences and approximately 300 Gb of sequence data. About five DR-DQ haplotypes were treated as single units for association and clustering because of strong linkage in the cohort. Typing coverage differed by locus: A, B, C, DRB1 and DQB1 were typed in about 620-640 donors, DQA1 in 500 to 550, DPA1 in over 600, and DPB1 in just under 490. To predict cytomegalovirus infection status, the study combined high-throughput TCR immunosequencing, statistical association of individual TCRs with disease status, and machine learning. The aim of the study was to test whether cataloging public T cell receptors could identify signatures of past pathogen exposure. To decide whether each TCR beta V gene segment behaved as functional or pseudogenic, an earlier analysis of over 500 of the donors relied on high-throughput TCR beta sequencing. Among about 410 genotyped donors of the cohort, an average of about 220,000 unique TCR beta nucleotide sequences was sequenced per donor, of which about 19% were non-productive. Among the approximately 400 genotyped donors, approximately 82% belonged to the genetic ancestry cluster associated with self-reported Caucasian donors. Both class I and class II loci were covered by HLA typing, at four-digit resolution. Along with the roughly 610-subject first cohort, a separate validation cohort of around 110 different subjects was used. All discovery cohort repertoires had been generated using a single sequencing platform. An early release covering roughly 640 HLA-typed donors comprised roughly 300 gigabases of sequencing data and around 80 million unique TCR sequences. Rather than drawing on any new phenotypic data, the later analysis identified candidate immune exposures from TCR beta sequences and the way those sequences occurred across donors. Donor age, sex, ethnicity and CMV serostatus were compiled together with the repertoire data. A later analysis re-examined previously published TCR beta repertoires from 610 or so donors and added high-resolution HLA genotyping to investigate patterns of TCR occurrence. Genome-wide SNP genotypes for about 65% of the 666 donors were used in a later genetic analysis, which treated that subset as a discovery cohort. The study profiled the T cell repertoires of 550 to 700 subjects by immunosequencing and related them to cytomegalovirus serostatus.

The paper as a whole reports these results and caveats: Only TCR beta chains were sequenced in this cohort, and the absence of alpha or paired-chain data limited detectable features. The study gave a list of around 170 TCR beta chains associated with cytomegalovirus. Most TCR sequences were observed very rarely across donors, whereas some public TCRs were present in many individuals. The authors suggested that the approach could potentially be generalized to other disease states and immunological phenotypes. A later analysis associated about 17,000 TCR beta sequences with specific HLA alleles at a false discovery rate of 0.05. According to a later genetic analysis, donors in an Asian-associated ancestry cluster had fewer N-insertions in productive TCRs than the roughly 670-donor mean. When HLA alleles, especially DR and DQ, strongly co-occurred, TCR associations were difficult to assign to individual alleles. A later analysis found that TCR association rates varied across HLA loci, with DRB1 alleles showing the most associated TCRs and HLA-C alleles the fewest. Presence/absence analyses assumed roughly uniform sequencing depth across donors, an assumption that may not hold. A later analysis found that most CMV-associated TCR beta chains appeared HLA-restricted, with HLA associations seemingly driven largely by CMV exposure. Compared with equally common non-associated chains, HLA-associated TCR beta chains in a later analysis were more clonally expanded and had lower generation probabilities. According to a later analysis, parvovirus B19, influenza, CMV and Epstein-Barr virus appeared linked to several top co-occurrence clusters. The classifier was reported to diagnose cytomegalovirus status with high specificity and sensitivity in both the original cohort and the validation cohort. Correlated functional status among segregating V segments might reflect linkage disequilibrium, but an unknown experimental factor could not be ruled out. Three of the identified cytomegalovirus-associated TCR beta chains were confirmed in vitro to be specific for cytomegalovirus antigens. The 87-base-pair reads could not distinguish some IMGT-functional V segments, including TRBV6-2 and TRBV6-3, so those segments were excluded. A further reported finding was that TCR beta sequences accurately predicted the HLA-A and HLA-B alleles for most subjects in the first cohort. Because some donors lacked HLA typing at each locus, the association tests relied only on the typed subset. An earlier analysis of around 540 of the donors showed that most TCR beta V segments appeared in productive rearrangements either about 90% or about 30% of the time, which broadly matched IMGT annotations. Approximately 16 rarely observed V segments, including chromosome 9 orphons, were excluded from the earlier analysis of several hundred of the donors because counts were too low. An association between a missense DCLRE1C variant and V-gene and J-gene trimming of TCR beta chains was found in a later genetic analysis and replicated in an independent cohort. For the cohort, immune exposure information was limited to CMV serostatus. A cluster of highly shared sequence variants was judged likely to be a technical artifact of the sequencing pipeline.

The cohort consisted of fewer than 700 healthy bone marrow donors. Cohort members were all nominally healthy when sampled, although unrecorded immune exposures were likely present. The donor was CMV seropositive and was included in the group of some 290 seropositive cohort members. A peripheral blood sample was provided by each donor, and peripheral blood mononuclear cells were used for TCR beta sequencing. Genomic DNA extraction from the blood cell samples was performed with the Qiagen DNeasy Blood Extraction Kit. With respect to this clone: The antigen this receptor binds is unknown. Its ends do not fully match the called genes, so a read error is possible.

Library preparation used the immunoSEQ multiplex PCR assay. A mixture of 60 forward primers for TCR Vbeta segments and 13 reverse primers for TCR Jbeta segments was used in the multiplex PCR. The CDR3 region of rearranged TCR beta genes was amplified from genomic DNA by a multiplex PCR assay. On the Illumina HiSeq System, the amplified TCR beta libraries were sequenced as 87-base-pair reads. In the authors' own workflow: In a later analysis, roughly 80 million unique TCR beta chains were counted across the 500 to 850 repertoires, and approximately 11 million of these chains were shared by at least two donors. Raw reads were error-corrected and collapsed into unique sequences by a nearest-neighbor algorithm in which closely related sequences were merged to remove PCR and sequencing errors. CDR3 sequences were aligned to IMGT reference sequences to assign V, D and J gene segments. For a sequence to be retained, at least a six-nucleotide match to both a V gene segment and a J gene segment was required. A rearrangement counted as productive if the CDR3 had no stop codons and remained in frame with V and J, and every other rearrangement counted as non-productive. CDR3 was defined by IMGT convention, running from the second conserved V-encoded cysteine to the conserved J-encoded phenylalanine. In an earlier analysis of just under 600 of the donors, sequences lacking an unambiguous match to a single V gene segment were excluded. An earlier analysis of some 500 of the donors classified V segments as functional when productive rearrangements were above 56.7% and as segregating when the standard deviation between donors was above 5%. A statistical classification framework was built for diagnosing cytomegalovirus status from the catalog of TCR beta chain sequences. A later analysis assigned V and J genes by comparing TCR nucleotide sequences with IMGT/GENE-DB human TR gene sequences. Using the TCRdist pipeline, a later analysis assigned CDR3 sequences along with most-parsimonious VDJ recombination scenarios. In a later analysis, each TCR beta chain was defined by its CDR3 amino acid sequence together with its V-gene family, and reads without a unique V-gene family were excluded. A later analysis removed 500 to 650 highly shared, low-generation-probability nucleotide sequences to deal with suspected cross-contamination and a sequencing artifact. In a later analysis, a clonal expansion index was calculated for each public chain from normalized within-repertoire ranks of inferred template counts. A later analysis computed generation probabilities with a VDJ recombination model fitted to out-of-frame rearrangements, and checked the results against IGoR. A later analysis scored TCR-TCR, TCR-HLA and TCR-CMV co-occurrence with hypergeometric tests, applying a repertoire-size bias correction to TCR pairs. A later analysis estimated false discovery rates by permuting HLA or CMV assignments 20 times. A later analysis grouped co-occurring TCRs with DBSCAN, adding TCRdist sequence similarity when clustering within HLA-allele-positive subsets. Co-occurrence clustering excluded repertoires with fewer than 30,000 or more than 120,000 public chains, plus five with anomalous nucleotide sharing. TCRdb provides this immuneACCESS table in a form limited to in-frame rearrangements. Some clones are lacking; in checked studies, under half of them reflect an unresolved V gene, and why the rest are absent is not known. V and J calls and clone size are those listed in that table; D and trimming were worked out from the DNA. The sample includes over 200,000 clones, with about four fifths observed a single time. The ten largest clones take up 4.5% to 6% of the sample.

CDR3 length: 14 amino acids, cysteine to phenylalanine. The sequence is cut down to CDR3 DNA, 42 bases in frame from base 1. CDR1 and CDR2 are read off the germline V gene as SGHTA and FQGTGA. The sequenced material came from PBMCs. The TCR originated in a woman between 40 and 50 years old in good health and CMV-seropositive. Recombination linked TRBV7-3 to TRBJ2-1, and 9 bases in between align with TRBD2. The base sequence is TGTGCCAGCAAGACTAGCGGAACTAACAATGAGCAGCTCTTC. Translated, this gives CASKTSGTNNEQLF.